These T cell receptor beta chains were read from a single sample in a study of shared clonotypes between healthy human individuals. TCRdb's copy holds only in-frame clones and misses some; the assay was immunoSEQ multiplex PCR. The sample consists of more than 2 million clones, around 95% of them appearing once. Sequences were obtained from naive CD8+ T cells from PBMCs. These receptors all come from a man younger than 35 in good health. Some clones in this sample may be carry-over from other donors' samples. The conserved cysteine and the conserved F or W are not part of the CDR3 here. The D gene is left open where the match is weak.

d_gene,v_gene,j_gene,CDR3aa
-,TRBV5-1,TRBJ2-1,ASSLGLGGSGNEQF
-,TRBV10-3,TRBJ2-2,AINGGGTTGELF
-,TRBV4-3,TRBJ2-2,ASSQELYRGSGELF
-,TRBV4-1,TRBJ1-5,ASSQDRGGGNQPQH
-,TRBV9,TRBJ2-1,ASSVGLGNEQF
-,TRBV30,TRBJ2-1,AWTLTGYNEQF
-,TRBV11-2,TRBJ2-1,ASSLVLATGNEQF
-,TRBV14,TRBJ1-1,ASSRSRMNTEAF
-,TRBV7-9,TRBJ2-7,ASSYTGSGYEQY
TRBD1,TRBV28,TRBJ2-1,ASSSFTGVDEQF
-,TRBV25-1,TRBJ2-7,ASSDRGPYEQY
-,TRBV19,TRBJ2-6,ARGGTAAGANVLT
TRBD2,TRBV9,TRBJ2-3,ASSPRTSGIGDTQY
TRBD2,TRBV7-6,TRBJ2-2,ASSERLAAPAGELF
-,TRBV7-7,TRBJ2-3,ASSKDRADTQY
-,TRBV15,TRBJ2-1,ATSRVREASYNEQF
-,TRBV5-6,TRBJ1-2,ASSWKGPANYGYT
TRBD1,TRBV19,TRBJ1-4,ALWTGLQLF
-,TRBV27,TRBJ2-1,ASSLSGALNEQF
-,TRBV18,TRBJ2-3,ASSPPSSDTQY
TRBD1,TRBV2,TRBJ2-7,ASSEFRTGSYEQY
TRBD1,TRBV5-1,TRBJ2-1,ASSLEWTGGADEQF
-,TRBV4-3,-,ASSSRLSYEQY
TRBD2,TRBV7-2,TRBJ2-5,ASSLIAGGPRETQY
-,TRBV7-3,TRBJ2-7,ASSPGGGAYEQY
TRBD1,TRBV7-6,TRBJ1-3,ASSFGTGAGNTIY
TRBD2,TRBV5-6,TRBJ2-7,ASSGLAGSGEQY
TRBD2,TRBV11-3,TRBJ2-2,ASSLDEREEGDTGELF
TRBD2,TRBV14,TRBJ2-7,ASSRAGVKDEQY
-,TRBV7-9,TRBJ1-2,ASSLVWATNYGYT
-,TRBV27,TRBJ2-7,ASSPPRGSRDGQY
-,TRBV9,TRBJ1-4,ASSVASANEKLF
-,TRBV15,TRBJ1-2,ATSVGDYGYT
-,TRBV5-1,TRBJ2-1,ASSLSQGLNEQF
-,TRBV7-9,TRBJ1-4,ASSLASQVPTNEKLF
TRBD1,TRBV5-1,TRBJ2-7,ASSFGTGGLYEQY
-,TRBV7-2,TRBJ2-7,ASVAGPSYEQY
TRBD2,TRBV27,TRBJ2-7,ASSLVGTSSEQY
-,TRBV19,TRBJ1-1,ASSTIREMNTEAF
TRBD1,TRBV7-9,TRBJ2-7,ASREYRGPHEQY
-,TRBV2,TRBJ1-2,ASSDGFDYGYT
-,TRBV11-2,TRBJ2-4,ASSLAGQINIQY
-,TRBV4-3,TRBJ1-4,ASSQDGGANEKLF
-,TRBV4-1,TRBJ2-3,ASSQETGTTTADTQY
TRBD2,TRBV4-2,TRBJ2-2,ASSQGVAGGGRELF
TRBD1,TRBV7-8,TRBJ2-5,ASSLARTGQETQY